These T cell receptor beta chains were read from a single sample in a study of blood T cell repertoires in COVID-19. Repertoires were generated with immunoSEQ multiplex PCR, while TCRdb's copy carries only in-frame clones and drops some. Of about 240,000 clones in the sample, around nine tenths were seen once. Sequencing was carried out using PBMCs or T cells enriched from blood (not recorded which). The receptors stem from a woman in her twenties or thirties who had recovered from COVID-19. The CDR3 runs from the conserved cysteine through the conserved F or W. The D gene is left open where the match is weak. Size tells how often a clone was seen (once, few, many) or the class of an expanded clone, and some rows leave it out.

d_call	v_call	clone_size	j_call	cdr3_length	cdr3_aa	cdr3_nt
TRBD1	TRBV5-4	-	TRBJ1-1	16	CASSYTNLTGGTEAFF	TGTGCCAGCAGCTACACAAACCTAACAGGGGGCACTGAAGCTTTCTTT
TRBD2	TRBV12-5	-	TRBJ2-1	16	CASGLVLSGRDNEQFF	TGTGCTAGTGGTTTGGTACTTAGCGGGAGGGACAATGAGCAGTTCTTC
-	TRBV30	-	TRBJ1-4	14	CAWSSTGRNEKLFF	TGTGCCTGGAGTTCCACAGGGCGTAATGAAAAACTGTTTTTT
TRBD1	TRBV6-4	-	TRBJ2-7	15	CASKREGQGVYEQYF	TGTGCCAGCAAACGTGAGGGGCAGGGGGTCTACGAGCAGTACTTC
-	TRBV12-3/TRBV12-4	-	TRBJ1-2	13	CASSPQGGYGYTF	TGTGCCAGCAGTCCTCAGGGTGGGTATGGCTACACCTTC
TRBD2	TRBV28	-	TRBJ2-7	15	CASSLPGTSLYEQYF	TGTGCCAGCAGTTTACCAGGGACTAGCCTATACGAGCAGTACTTC
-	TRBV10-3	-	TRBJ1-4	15	CAIAGGDGPNEKLFF	TGTGCCATCGCCGGGGGGGACGGACCTAATGAAAAACTGTTTTTT
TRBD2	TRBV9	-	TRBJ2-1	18	CASQPGLAAASSYNEQFF	TGTGCCAGCCAACCGGGACTAGCGGCGGCGAGCTCCTACAATGAGCAGTTCTTC
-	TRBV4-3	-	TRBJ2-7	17	CASSQDGGFGGAYEQYF	TGCGCCAGCAGCCAAGATGGGGGCTTCGGCGGAGCCTACGAGCAGTACTTC
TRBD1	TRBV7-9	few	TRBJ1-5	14	CASSLAGQGQPQHF	TGTGCCAGCAGCTTAGCAGGACAGGGTCAGCCCCAGCATTTT
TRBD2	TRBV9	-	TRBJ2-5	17	CASSDPDGGGERETQYF	TGTGCCAGCAGCGACCCGGACGGGGGGGGAGAGAGAGAGACCCAGTACTTC
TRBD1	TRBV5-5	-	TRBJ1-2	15	CASSREGTEMYGYTF	TGTGCCAGCAGCCGGGAGGGGACAGAGATGTATGGCTACACCTTC
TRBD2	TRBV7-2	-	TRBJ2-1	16	CASSLGSGKRMDEQFF	TGTGCCAGCAGCCTGGGCAGCGGGAAGAGGATGGATGAGCAGTTCTTC
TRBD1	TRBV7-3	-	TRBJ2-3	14	CASSLWTGTDTQYF	TGTGCCAGCAGCTTATGGACAGGAACAGATACGCAGTATTTT
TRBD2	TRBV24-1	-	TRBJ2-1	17	CATSSVSGRAWGNEQFF	TGTGCCACCAGTTCCGTTAGCGGGAGGGCCTGGGGCAATGAGCAGTTCTTC
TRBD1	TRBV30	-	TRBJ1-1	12	CAWSRDSPEAFF	TGTGCCTGGAGTAGGGACAGCCCTGAAGCTTTCTTT
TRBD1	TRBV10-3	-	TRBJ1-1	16	CAISDSWTGANTEAFF	TGTGCCATCAGTGATAGCTGGACAGGCGCTAACACTGAAGCTTTCTTT
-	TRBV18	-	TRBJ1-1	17	CASSRSASKGVFTEAFF	TGTGCCAGCTCACGATCGGCTTCCAAGGGGGTTTTCACTGAAGCTTTCTTT
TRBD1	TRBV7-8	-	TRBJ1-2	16	CASSSRPGQADYGYTF	TGTGCCAGCAGCTCGCGACCGGGACAGGCCGACTATGGCTACACCTTC
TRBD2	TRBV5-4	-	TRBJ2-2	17	CASSSPSGGTNTGELFF	TGTGCCAGCAGCTCCCCTAGCGGGGGGACCAACACCGGGGAGCTGTTTTTT
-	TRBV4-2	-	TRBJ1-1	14	CASSHAQGDTEAFF	TGTGCCAGCAGCCATGCACAGGGAGACACTGAAGCTTTCTTT
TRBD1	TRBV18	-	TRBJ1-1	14	CASSPSGGAPEAFF	TGTGCCAGCTCACCCTCAGGGGGCGCTCCTGAAGCTTTCTTT
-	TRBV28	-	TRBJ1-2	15	CASSTGGFGNYGYTF	TGTGCCAGCAGCACGGGGGGTTTCGGTAACTATGGCTACACCTTC
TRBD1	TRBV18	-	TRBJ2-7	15	CASSLGQGAFQEQYF	TGTGCCAGCTCACTGGGACAGGGAGCCTTCCAAGAGCAGTACTTC
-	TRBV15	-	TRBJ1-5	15	CATSRGTQPGQPQHF	TGTGCCACCAGCCGGGGGACCCAACCTGGTCAGCCCCAGCATTTT
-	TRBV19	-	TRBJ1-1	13	CASIWEGGTEAFF	TGTGCCAGTATCTGGGAAGGGGGCACTGAAGCTTTCTTT
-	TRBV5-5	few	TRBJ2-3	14	CASSLRLAIDTQYF	TGTGCCAGCAGCTTGCGCCTAGCAATAGATACGCAGTATTTT
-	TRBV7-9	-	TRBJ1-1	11	CASTAGTEAFF	TGTGCCAGCACCGCGGGCACTGAAGCTTTCTTT
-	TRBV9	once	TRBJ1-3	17	CASSVAPTGSSGNTIYF	TGTGCCAGCAGCGTAGCTCCCACAGGGAGCTCTGGAAACACCATATATTTT
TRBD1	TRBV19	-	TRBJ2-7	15	CASTGLRDRVYEQYF	TGTGCCAGTACCGGTCTCCGGGACAGGGTCTACGAGCAGTACTTC
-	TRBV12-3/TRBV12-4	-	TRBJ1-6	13	CASSLGRGSPLHF	TGTGCCAGCAGTTTGGGGAGGGGGTCACCCCTCCACTTT
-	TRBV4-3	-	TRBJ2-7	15	CASSQAGTPSYEQYF	TGCGCCAGCAGCCAAGCCGGGACTCCTTCCTACGAGCAGTACTTC
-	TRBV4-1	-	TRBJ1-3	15	CASSQEGTAGNTIYF	TGCGCCAGCAGCCAAGAGGGTACAGCCGGAAACACCATATATTTT
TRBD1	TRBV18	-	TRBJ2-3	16	CASSPRTGGNTDTQYF	TGTGCCAGCTCACCGCGGACAGGGGGGAACACAGATACGCAGTATTTT
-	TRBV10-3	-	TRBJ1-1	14	CAISDKSQNTEAFF	TGTGCCATCAGTGATAAGAGCCAGAACACTGAAGCTTTCTTT
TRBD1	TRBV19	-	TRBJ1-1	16	CASSTGTGRANTEAFF	TGTGCCAGTAGTACTGGGACAGGGAGGGCGAACACTGAAGCTTTCTTT
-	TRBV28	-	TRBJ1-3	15	CASSLARVSGNTIYF	TGTGCCAGCAGTTTGGCCAGGGTTTCAGGAAACACCATATATTTT
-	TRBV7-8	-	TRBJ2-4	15	CASSLASATLNIQYF	TGTGCCAGCAGCTTAGCGAGCGCTACTTTAAACATTCAGTACTTC
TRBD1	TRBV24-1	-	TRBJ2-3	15	CATSDPGTGADTQYF	TGTGCCACCAGTGACCCCGGGACAGGGGCGGATACGCAGTATTTT
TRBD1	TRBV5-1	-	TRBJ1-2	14	CASSLGRGQGGYTF	TGCGCCAGCAGCTTGGGAAGGGGGCAGGGTGGCTACACCTTC
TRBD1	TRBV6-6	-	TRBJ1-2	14	CASSYLQGGSGYTF	TGTGCCAGCAGTTACTTACAGGGGGGGAGTGGCTACACCTTC
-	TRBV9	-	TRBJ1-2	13	CASSVGQADGYTF	TGTGCCAGCAGCGTAGGACAGGCCGATGGCTACACCTTC
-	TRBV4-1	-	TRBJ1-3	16	CASSQGSKSSGNTIYF	TGCGCCAGCAGCCAAGGGTCTAAGAGCTCTGGAAACACCATATATTTT
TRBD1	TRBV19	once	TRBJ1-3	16	CASSLPRDSSGNTIYF	TGTGCCAGTAGTTTACCACGGGACAGCTCTGGAAACACCATATATTTT
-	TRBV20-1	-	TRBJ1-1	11	CSAHTGTEAFF	TGCAGTGCTCATACCGGGACAGAAGCTTTCTTT